These 3 T cell receptor beta chains share one sample of origin, sequenced in a study of blood T cell repertoires in COVID-19. Libraries were prepared by immunoSEQ multiplex PCR; TCRdb keeps only in-frame clonotypes and omits some of them. The sample contains about 53,000 clones, around four fifths of which appear only once. Material for sequencing was peripheral blood. The receptors shown here come from a human donor in a cohort sampled during active COVID-19.

This clone occurred once. The chain carries TRBV30 and TRBJ1-3; 8 nucleotides line up with TRBD1. This CDR3 has 14 amino acids. Germline lookup yields CDR1 GTSNPN and CDR2 SVGIG (reference sequence). V lost 2 bases, J lost 4 bases, and 4 bases stayed unmatched. The CDR3 bases are TGTGCCTGGAGTTATGGACAGGGAGGAAACACCATATATTTT. The encoded protein is CAWSYGQGGNTIYF.

As regards this clone: At one end the junction does not follow the germline gene, possibly because of a read error. J is TRBJ1-3 and V is TRBV29-1; no clear D gene. Germline assignment: CDR1 SQVTM and CDR2 ANQGSEA. This CDR3 is built from 11 residues. The CDR3 DNA reads as TGCAGCGTTGTATATGCAAACACCGTATATTTT. Residues: CSVVYANTVYF.

The table lists this clone with a few counts. The CDR3 region has the DNA TGTGCCAGCAACTTTCTCTCCTACGAGCAGTACTTC. Its translation: CASNFLSYEQYF. V is TRBV6-4 and J is TRBJ2-7; D gene uncertain. The CDR3 runs to 12 residues. Germline V gene sequence: CDR1 MRHNA, CDR2 SNTAGT. The ends were cut back, 7 bases at V and 0 bases at J, with 7 bases in the middle.